Sequencing of this T cell receptor beta chain was carried out in a study of blood T cells in healthy people across ages. Study-level findings and limits: PBMCs went unsorted, and a conclusive naive versus antigen-experienced comparison was therefore prevented.

V lost 4 bases to trimming and J lost 0 bases; unmatched junction nucleotides: 9. CDR1 and CDR2 from the germline V gene are MNHNS and SASEGT. This CDR3 spans 16 amino acids. Every sample yielded at least 6 million isolated PBMCs. A word on this clonotype: The antigen is unknown.

It was with a sample-barcoded 5' primer and a J-beta primer mix that a second PCR of about 7 to 12 cycles was run. TCRdb re-analysed the 5' RACE reads in MiXCR, keeping a single row per CDR3 protein. The profile shows 780,000 or so distinct CDR3 sequences, about 56% of them singletons. The specimen was blood. The genes are TRBV6-1 and TRBJ2-7, with TRBD1 matching 7 bases. The TCR comes from a man aged 35 to 55 in good health. CDR3 sequence reads: CASSALTGRSSYEQYF. The CDR3 DNA reads as TGTGCCAGCAGTGCCCTGACAGGGCGGAGCTCCTACGAGCAGTACTTC.